Listed below are T cell receptor beta chains from one sample, sequenced in a study of regulatory T cells in long-lasting Graves disease. TCRdb re-derived calls from the multiplex PCR reads in MiXCR, one entry per CDR3 protein. The repertoire has 600,000 to 650,000 distinct CDR3 sequences, approximately 15% of them found once; the top ten carry 18%. The same specimen was also included in a second study, on T cells in Graves' hyperthyroidism and ophthalmopathy.

Sequenced here: peripheral blood mononuclear cells (PBMCs), sampled at new diagnosis, from a patient treated with antithyroid drugs. The receptor source for this set is a young woman with Graves disease. The CDR3 runs from the conserved cysteine through the conserved F or W. The order of the fields is D gene, J gene, clone size, V gene, CDR3 DNA, CDR3 protein. The D gene is left open where the match is weak. Clone sizes are given selectively: once, few, many, or a class where the clone is expanded.

d_call: TRBD1; j_call: TRBJ2-5; clone_size: few; v_call: TRBV9; cdr3_nt: TGTGCCAGCAGCGTTTCTACCGGGACAGGGGAAGAGACCCAGTACTTC; cdr3_aa: CASSVSTGTGEETQYF
d_call: TRBD2; j_call: TRBJ2-5; clone_size: many; v_call: TRBV29-1; cdr3_nt: TGCAGCGTCATACTAGCGGGGTTAAAAGAGACCCAGTACTTC; cdr3_aa: CSVILAGLKETQYF
d_call: .; j_call: TRBJ2-1; clone_size: many; v_call: TRBV30; cdr3_nt: TGTGCCTGGAGTGTACCAGGGAGCTCCTACAATGAGCAGTTCTTC; cdr3_aa: CAWSVPGSSYNEQFF
d_call: .; j_call: TRBJ1-5; clone_size: .; v_call: TRBV30; cdr3_nt: TGTGCCTGGAGTATGGGTAGCAATCAGCCCCAGCATTTT; cdr3_aa: CAWSMGSNQPQHF
d_call: TRBD1; j_call: TRBJ2-1; clone_size: many; v_call: TRBV13; cdr3_nt: TGTGCCAGCAGCAGCCCGACAGGGCCGTCCTACAATGAGCAGTTCTTC; cdr3_aa: CASSSPTGPSYNEQFF
d_call: .; j_call: TRBJ1-1; clone_size: many; v_call: TRBV7-8; cdr3_nt: TGTGCCAGCAGCGCTCGGACAGTTATGAACACTGAAGCTTTCTTT; cdr3_aa: CASSARTVMNTEAFF
d_call: .; j_call: TRBJ1-2; clone_size: many; v_call: TRBV28; cdr3_nt: TGTGCCAGCAGCCCCGACCCCGGGGGGCCCCATGGCTACACCTTC; cdr3_aa: CASSPDPGGPHGYTF
d_call: .; j_call: TRBJ1-1; clone_size: many; v_call: TRBV24-1; cdr3_nt: TGTGCCACCAGTTCCCAGGGGAGGACTGAAGCTTTCTTT; cdr3_aa: CATSSQGRTEAFF
d_call: .; j_call: TRBJ2-4; clone_size: .; v_call: TRBV7-9; cdr3_nt: TGTGCCAGCAGCCCGGACGGTTACAAAAACATTCAGTACTTC; cdr3_aa: CASSPDGYKNIQYF
d_call: TRBD1; j_call: TRBJ1-1; clone_size: .; v_call: TRBV19; cdr3_nt: TGTGCCAGTGGACAGGTCTGGGAGAACACTGAAGCTTCCTTT; cdr3_aa: CASGQVWENTEASF
d_call: .; j_call: TRBJ1-1; clone_size: few; v_call: TRBV30; cdr3_nt: TGTGCCTGGAGCACAACACCACGGACGGGAAACACTGAAGCTTTCTTT; cdr3_aa: CAWSTTPRTGNTEAFF
d_call: TRBD2; j_call: TRBJ2-1; clone_size: .; v_call: TRBV12-5; cdr3_nt: TGTGCTAGTGGTTTGGTACTTGGTAGCGGGAGATTATCCTACAATGAGCAGTTCTTC; cdr3_aa: CASGLVLGSGRLSYNEQFF
d_call: .; j_call: TRBJ2-7; clone_size: .; v_call: TRBV7-9; cdr3_nt: TGTGCCAGCAGCTTGTCAGGGCAAGAGTACGAGCAGTACTTC; cdr3_aa: CASSLSGQEYEQYF
d_call: .; j_call: TRBJ2-7; clone_size: many; v_call: TRBV28; cdr3_nt: TGTGCCAGCAGTTTATCCCCTAGCAATCCCTACGAGCAGTACTTC; cdr3_aa: CASSLSPSNPYEQYF
d_call: .; j_call: TRBJ1-3; clone_size: .; v_call: TRBV4-1; cdr3_nt: TGCGCCAGCAGCCTCGCACGGGTTCACAGCTCTGGAAACACCATATATTTT; cdr3_aa: CASSLARVHSSGNTIYF
d_call: TRBD2; j_call: TRBJ2-4; clone_size: few; v_call: TRBV19; cdr3_nt: TGTGCCAGTAGTATGGGACTAGCGGCCAGCATTCAGTACTTC; cdr3_aa: CASSMGLAASIQYF
d_call: TRBD2; j_call: TRBJ2-7; clone_size: few; v_call: TRBV28; cdr3_nt: TGTGCCACCAAGACTAGCATAAACTACGAGCAGTACTTC; cdr3_aa: CATKTSINYEQYF
d_call: .; j_call: TRBJ1-4; clone_size: .; v_call: TRBV29-1; cdr3_nt: TGCAGCGTAGGAACAGGGCTACATGAAAAACTGTTTTTT; cdr3_aa: CSVGTGLHEKLFF
d_call: .; j_call: TRBJ2-1; clone_size: .; v_call: TRBV18; cdr3_nt: TGTGCCAGCTCACCCTTAGGGGGGGTCTCCTACAATGAGCAGTTCTTC; cdr3_aa: CASSPLGGVSYNEQFF
d_call: .; j_call: TRBJ1-5; clone_size: many; v_call: TRBV3-1; cdr3_nt: TGTGCCAGCAGCCCCGGACAGCATAGCAATCAGCCCCAGCATTTT; cdr3_aa: CASSPGQHSNQPQHF
d_call: .; j_call: TRBJ1-5; clone_size: many; v_call: TRBV12-3/TRBV12-4; cdr3_nt: TGTGCCAGCAGCCCCTCCGGGACAACCCATCAGCCCCAGCATTTT; cdr3_aa: CASSPSGTTHQPQHF
d_call: .; j_call: TRBJ1-1; clone_size: few; v_call: TRBV6-5; cdr3_nt: TGTGCCAGCAGTTTTCCGCCGGCCGACACTGAAGCTTTCTTT; cdr3_aa: CASSFPPADTEAFF
d_call: TRBD1; j_call: TRBJ1-1; clone_size: many; v_call: TRBV6-5; cdr3_nt: TGTGCCAGCAGTTACACCCAAAGGGGGCTGAGGACTGAAGCTTTCTTT; cdr3_aa: CASSYTQRGLRTEAFF
d_call: TRBD1; j_call: TRBJ2-7; clone_size: few; v_call: TRBV3-1; cdr3_nt: TGTGCCAGCAGCCGGACAGGGGTTGATCAGTACTTC; cdr3_aa: CASSRTGVDQYF
d_call: .; j_call: TRBJ2-7; clone_size: .; v_call: TRBV19; cdr3_nt: TGTGCCAGTAGAACCCTGGGCGGAACCTACGAGCAGTACTTC; cdr3_aa: CASRTLGGTYEQYF
d_call: .; j_call: TRBJ2-7; clone_size: many; v_call: TRBV29-1; cdr3_nt: TGCAGCGTTGCATTAGGAGCACCCTACGAGCAGTACTTC; cdr3_aa: CSVALGAPYEQYF
d_call: .; j_call: TRBJ1-1; clone_size: many; v_call: TRBV7-2; cdr3_nt: TGTGCCAGCAGCTTATTCCAGGGAGCTGAAGCTTTCTTT; cdr3_aa: CASSLFQGAEAFF
d_call: .; j_call: TRBJ1-6; clone_size: .; v_call: TRBV19; cdr3_nt: TGTGCCAGTTCGTTCCAAAGGGGTCTCGGTAATTCACCCCTCCACTTT; cdr3_aa: CASSFQRGLGNSPLHF
d_call: TRBD1; j_call: TRBJ1-3; clone_size: few; v_call: TRBV11-2; cdr3_nt: TGTGCCAGCAGTTCCATGCAGGGGGCAGCTGGAAACACCATATATTTT; cdr3_aa: CASSSMQGAAGNTIYF
d_call: .; j_call: TRBJ1-5; clone_size: .; v_call: TRBV20-1; cdr3_nt: TGCAGTGCTAGGTCGCAGGCTTTGGTGTCCCAGCATTTT; cdr3_aa: CSARSQALVSQHF
d_call: TRBD2; j_call: TRBJ2-1; clone_size: many; v_call: TRBV7-2; cdr3_nt: TGTGCCAGCAGCTTAGTGTCCTTAGGGGGACTAGCGGGAGGTCGCGGCTACAATGAGCAGTTCTTC; cdr3_aa: CASSLVSLGGLAGGRGYNEQFF
d_call: .; j_call: TRBJ2-1; clone_size: .; v_call: TRBV7-3; cdr3_nt: TGTGCCAGCAGCCTGAGCGGGTCAAGCTCCTACAATGAGCAGTTCTTC; cdr3_aa: CASSLSGSSSYNEQFF
d_call: .; j_call: TRBJ1-1; clone_size: few; v_call: TRBV10-3; cdr3_nt: TGTGCCATCAGTGAGGGGGACATAAGGAACACTGAAGCTTTCTTT; cdr3_aa: CAISEGDIRNTEAFF
d_call: .; j_call: TRBJ2-2; clone_size: few; v_call: TRBV20-1; cdr3_nt: TGCAGTGCTAGAGATGGGGCAGGGAGCTCGAACCCCGGGGAGCTGTTTTTT; cdr3_aa: CSARDGAGSSNPGELFF
d_call: .; j_call: TRBJ1-1; clone_size: few; v_call: TRBV5-1; cdr3_nt: TGCGCCAGCAGCCACCCATCGACAGGCCGCACTGAAGCTTTCTTT; cdr3_aa: CASSHPSTGRTEAFF
d_call: .; j_call: TRBJ2-7; clone_size: many; v_call: TRBV5-1; cdr3_nt: TGCGCCAGCAGCTTAGCGCGGAGCATTGACGAGCAGTACTTC; cdr3_aa: CASSLARSIDEQYF